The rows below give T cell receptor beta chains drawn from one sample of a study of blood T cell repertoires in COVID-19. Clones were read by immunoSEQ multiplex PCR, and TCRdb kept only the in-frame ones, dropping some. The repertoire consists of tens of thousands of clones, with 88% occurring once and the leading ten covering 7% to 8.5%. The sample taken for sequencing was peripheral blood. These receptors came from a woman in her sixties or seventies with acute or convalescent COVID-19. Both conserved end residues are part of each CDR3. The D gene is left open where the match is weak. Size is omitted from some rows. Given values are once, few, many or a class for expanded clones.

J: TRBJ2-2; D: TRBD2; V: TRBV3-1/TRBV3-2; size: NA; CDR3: CASSLRLAGTGELFF; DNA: TGTGCCAGCAGCCTCCGACTAGCGGGGACCGGGGAGCTGTTTTTT
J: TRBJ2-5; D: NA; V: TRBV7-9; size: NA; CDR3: CASSFRGETQYF; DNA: TGTGCCAGCAGCTTTAGGGGGGAGACCCAGTACTTC
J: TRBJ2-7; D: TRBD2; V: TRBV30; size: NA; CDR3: CAWSVVAGAEYF; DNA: TGTGCCTGGAGTGTGGTTGCGGGAGCGGAGTACTTC
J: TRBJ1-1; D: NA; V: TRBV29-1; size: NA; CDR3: CSVSRGNTEAFF; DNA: TGCAGCGTTTCCAGGGGAAACACTGAAGCTTTCTTT
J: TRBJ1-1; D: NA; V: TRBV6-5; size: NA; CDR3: CASRFTQDTEAFF; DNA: TGTGCCAGCAGGTTCACACAGGACACTGAAGCTTTCTTT
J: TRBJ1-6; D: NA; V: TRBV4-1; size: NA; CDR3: CASSQDPGLSTLHF; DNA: TGCGCCAGCAGCCAAGATCCTGGCCTTAGCACCCTCCACTTT
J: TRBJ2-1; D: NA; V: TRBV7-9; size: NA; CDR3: CASSLVRGGNEQFF; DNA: TGTGCCAGCAGCTTAGTCAGGGGTGGAAATGAGCAGTTCTTC
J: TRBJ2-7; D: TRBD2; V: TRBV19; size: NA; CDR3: CASSLGLAGRATYEQYF; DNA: TGTGCCAGTAGTCTTGGACTAGCGGGCCGGGCAACCTACGAGCAGTACTTC
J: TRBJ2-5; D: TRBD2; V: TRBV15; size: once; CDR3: CATSRDRASGGQTQYF; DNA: TGTGCCACCAGCAGAGATAGGGCTAGCGGGGGACAGACCCAGTACTTC
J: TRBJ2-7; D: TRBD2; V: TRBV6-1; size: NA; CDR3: CASSDLGRVDEQYF; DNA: TGTGCCAGCAGTGACCTAGGGAGGGTGGACGAGCAGTACTTC
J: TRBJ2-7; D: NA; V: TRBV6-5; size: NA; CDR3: CASSRELSTYEQYF; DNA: TGTGCCAGCAGTCGGGAGTTAAGCACCTACGAGCAGTACTTC
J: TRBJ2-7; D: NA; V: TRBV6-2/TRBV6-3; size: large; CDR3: CASSYTNQYEQYF; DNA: TGTGCCAGCAGTTATACAAACCAATACGAGCAGTACTTC
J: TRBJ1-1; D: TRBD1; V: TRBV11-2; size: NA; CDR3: CASSPGTGFGTEAFF; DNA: TGTGCCAGCAGCCCCGGGACAGGGTTTGGCACTGAAGCTTTCTTT
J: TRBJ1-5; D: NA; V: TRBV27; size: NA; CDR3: CASRPSNSNQPQHF; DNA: TGTGCCAGCAGACCTTCCAACTCCAATCAGCCCCAGCATTTT
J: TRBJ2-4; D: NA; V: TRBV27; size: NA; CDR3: CASSLLASGAGGMNIQYF; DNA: TGTGCCAGCAGTTTATTGGCCTCGGGGGCAGGGGGGATGAACATTCAGTACTTC
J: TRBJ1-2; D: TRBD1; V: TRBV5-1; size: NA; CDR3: CASSYDREYGYTF; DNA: TGCGCCAGCAGCTACGACAGGGAATATGGCTACACCTTC
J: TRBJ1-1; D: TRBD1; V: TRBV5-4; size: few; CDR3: CASSSGQSKRNTEAFF; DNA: TGTGCCAGCAGCTCGGGACAGTCTAAGAGGAACACTGAAGCTTTCTTT
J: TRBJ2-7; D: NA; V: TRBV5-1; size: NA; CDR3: CASSLLRGNEQYF; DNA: TGCGCCAGCAGCTTGTTACGGGGAAACGAGCAGTACTTC
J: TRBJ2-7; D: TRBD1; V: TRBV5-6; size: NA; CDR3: CASSLDWGQGIGEQYF; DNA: TGTGCCAGCAGCTTGGACTGGGGACAGGGTATTGGCGAGCAGTACTTC
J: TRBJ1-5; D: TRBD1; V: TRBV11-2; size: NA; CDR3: CASSPGTAGQPQHF; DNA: TGTGCCAGCAGCCCGGGGACAGCCGGTCAGCCCCAGCATTTT
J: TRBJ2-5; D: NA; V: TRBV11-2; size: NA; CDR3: CASSLGLGARTQYF; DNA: TGTGCCAGCAGCTTAGGGTTAGGGGCGAGGACCCAGTACTTC
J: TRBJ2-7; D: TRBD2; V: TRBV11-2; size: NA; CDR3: CASSFGGSHYEQYF; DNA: TGTGCCAGCAGCTTCGGCGGGAGCCACTACGAGCAGTACTTC
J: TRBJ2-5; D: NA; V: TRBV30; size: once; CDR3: CAWAGTTEETQYF; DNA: TGTGCCTGGGCGGGGACAACCGAAGAGACCCAGTACTTC
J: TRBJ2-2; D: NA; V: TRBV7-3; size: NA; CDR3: CASSLGYAVAGELFF; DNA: TGTGCCAGCAGCTTAGGTTACGCGGTCGCCGGGGAGCTGTTTTTT
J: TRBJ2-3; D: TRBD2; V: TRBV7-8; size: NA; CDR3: CASSTSETSVWPDTQYF; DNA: TGTGCCAGCAGCACCTCCGAGACTAGCGTTTGGCCAGATACGCAGTATTTT
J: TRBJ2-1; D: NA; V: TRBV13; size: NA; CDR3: CASSLDEQRNEQFF; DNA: TGTGCCAGCAGCTTAGATGAACAGCGGAATGAGCAGTTCTTC
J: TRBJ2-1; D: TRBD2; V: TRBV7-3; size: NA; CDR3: CASSPLAGASYNEQFF; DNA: TGTGCCAGCAGCCCCTTAGCGGGAGCCTCCTACAATGAGCAGTTCTTC
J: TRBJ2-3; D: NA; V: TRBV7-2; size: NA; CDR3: CASSLGQPGPSGGTQYF; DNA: TGTGCCAGCAGCTTAGGTCAACCCGGACCCTCTGGAGGTACGCAGTATTTT
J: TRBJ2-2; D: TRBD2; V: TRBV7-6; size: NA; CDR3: CASSLGLALNTGELFF; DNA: TGTGCCAGCAGCTTAGGACTAGCGCTGAACACCGGGGAGCTGTTTTTT
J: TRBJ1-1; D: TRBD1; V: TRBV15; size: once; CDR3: CATSRWDRAEAFF; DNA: TGTGCCACCAGCAGGTGGGACAGGGCTGAAGCTTTCTTT
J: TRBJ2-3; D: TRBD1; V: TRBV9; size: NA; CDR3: CASSVGTGADTQYF; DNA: TGTGCCAGCAGCGTAGGGACAGGGGCCGATACGCAGTATTTT
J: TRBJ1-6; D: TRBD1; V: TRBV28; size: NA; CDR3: CASSQQGLRTLHF; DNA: TGTGCCAGCAGTCAACAGGGGCTGAGGACCCTCCACTTT
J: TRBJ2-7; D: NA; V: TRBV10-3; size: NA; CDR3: CAISDPTRAYEQYF; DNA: TGTGCCATCAGTGACCCTACTAGGGCCTACGAGCAGTACTTC
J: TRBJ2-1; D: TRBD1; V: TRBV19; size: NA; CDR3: CASSTGGSSWNEQFF; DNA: TGTGCCAGTAGCACAGGGGGATCGTCATGGAATGAGCAGTTCTTC
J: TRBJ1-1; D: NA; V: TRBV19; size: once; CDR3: CASSVSSGNTEAFF; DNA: TGTGCCAGTAGTGTGAGTTCGGGGAACACTGAAGCTTTCTTT
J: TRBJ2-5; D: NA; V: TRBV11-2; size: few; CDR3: CASSLEPEETQYF; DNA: TGTGCCAGCAGCTTAGAGCCAGAAGAGACCCAGTACTTC
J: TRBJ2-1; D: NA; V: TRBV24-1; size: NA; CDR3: CATSDQSHRDTSYNEQFF; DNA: TGTGCCACCAGTGATCAATCCCACAGGGATACGTCCTACAATGAGCAGTTCTTC
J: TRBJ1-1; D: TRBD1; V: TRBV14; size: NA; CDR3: CASSPKPGTGRRFPPEAFF; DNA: TGTGCCAGCAGCCCTAAACCCGGGACAGGTCGCCGTTTTCCCCCAGAAGCTTTCTTT
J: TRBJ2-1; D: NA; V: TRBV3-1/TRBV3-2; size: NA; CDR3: CASSQSAGNPDNEQFF; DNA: TGTGCCAGCAGCCAATCCGCGGGTAACCCAGACAATGAGCAGTTCTTC
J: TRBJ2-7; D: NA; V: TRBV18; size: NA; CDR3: CASSPAVGRAYEQYF; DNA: TGTGCCAGCTCACCAGCGGTGGGCAGGGCCTACGAGCAGTACTTC
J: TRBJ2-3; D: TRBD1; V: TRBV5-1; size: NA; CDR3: CASMTGFDTDTQYF; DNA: TGCGCCAGTATGACAGGGTTTGACACAGATACGCAGTATTTT
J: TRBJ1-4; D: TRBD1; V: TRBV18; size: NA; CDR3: CASSPLPGTGNNEKLFF; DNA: TGTGCCAGCTCACCGCTTCCCGGGACAGGCAATAATGAAAAACTGTTTTTT
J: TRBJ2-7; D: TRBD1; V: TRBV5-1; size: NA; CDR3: CASSPSSRDRGPYEQYF; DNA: TGCGCCAGCAGCCCGTCTAGCCGGGACAGGGGGCCTTACGAGCAGTACTTC
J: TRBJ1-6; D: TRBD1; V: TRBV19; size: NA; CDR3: CASSSRDRVQSLHF; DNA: TGTGCCAGTAGTTCCCGGGACAGGGTTCAATCCCTCCACTTT
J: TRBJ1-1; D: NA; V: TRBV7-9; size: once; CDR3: CASSLASGTEAFF; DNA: TGTGCCAGCAGCTTAGCGTCCGGCACTGAAGCTTTCTTT
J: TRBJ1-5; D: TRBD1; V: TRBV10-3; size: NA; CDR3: CAISDLRQGPDQPQHF; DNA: TGTGCCATCAGTGACCTTAGACAGGGCCCGGATCAGCCCCAGCATTTT
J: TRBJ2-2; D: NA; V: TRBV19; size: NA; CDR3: CASSIAPGLDTGELFF; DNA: TGTGCCAGTAGTATAGCCCCAGGCCTGGACACCGGGGAGCTGTTTTTT
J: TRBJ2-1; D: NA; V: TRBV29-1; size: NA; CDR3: CSVSAGTLLGNEQFF; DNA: TGCAGCGTTTCCGCCGGGACACTATTAGGAAATGAGCAGTTCTTC
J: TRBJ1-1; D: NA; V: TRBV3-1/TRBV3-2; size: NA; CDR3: CASSQEGGRTEAFF; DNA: TGTGCCAGCAGCCAAGAGGGGGGTCGCACTGAAGCTTTCTTT
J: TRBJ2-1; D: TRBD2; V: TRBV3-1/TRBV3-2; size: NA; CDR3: CASSQVAGGEQFF; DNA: TGTGCCAGCAGCCAAGTAGCGGGGGGGGAGCAGTTCTTC
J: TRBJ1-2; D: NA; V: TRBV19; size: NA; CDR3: CASSIELRGGYTF; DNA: TGTGCCAGTAGTATAGAGTTGCGCGGTGGCTACACCTTC
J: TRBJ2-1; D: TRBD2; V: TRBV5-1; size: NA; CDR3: CASSLGDSGGNEQFF; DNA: TGCGCCAGCAGCTTGGGGGATAGCGGGGGAAATGAGCAGTTCTTC
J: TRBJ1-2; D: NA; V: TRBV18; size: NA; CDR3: CASSPYAQDGYTF; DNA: TGTGCCAGCTCACCATACGCCCAGGATGGCTACACCTTC
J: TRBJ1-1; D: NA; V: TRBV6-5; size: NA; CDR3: CASTHSDAGFTEAFF; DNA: TGTGCCAGCACTCATTCAGATGCAGGGTTCACTGAAGCTTTCTTT
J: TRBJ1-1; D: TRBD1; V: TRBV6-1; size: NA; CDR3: CASSDKTGGLTEAFF; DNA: TGTGCCAGCAGTGACAAGACAGGGGGCTTGACTGAAGCTTTCTTT